The 9 T cell receptor beta chains below all came from one sample that was sequenced in a study of blood T cell repertoires in COVID-19. Generated by immunoSEQ multiplex PCR, the TCRdb table keeps only in-frame clones and is missing some. This sample has over 200,000 clones, with more than 85% found just once. The sequenced sample was PBMCs or T cells enriched from blood (not recorded which). These receptors all come from a man between 35 and 55 years old who had recovered from COVID-19.

In its sample, this clone was seen once. The rearrangement links TRBV5-6 to TRBJ1-2; the match to TRBD1 covers 7 bases. J gave up 3 bases and V 6 bases, and 11 bases lay outside the gene matches. There are 15 residues in the CDR3. Per germline, CDR1 SGHDT and CDR2 YYEEEE. CDR3 protein: CASIGQGVDDYGYTF. The CDR3 region has the DNA TGTGCCAGCATCGGGCAGGGGGTGGATGACTATGGCTACACCTTC.

The J gene is TRBJ2-1, the V gene TRBV29-1, with a possible D match to TRBD1 (5 bases). Germline lookup yields CDR1 SQVTM and CDR2 ANQGSEA. This CDR3 has 12 residues. V was shortened by 3 bases and J by 5 bases, with 8 bases between the two germline ends. CDR3 protein: CSVDRRDNEQFF. Here the CDR3 DNA reads TGCAGCGTTGATCGCAGGGACAATGAGCAGTTCTTC.

The rearrangement uses TRBV3-1 (or the pseudogene TRBV3-2) and TRBJ1-1; 7 positions agree with TRBD1. V dropped 2 bases and J dropped 8; count of bases not matched to a gene: 8. The CDR3 sequence is 14 residues long. Germline V gene lookup returns CDR1 LGHDT and CDR2 YNNKEL (reference sequence). DNA for the CDR3: TGTGCCAGCAGCCAAACGACAGGGAACAAGGAAGCTTTCTTT. Its translation is CASSQTTGNKEAFF.

The chain joins TRBV23-1 to TRBJ1-2; 10 nucleotides match TRBD1. TRBV23-1 qualifies as an ORF whose function is uncertain. The CDR3 consists of 18 residues. With 3 bases clipped from V and 2 bases from J, the junction kept 12 bases outside the gene matches. The chain's CDR3 is CASSHSRGGDRGNYGYTF. In DNA form, the CDR3 reads TGCGCCAGCAGTCATTCGCGTGGCGGGGACAGGGGCAACTATGGCTACACCTTC.

This chain uses TRBV7-2 with TRBJ2-2; TRBD2 matches at 8 bases. This CDR3 is 16 amino acids long. Unmatched junction bases numbered 9, after V lost 3 bases and J lost 6 bases. Germline V gene sequence: CDR1 SGHTA, CDR2 FQGNSA. The CDR3 protein is CASSLFPGLAAGELFF. In DNA, the CDR3 is TGTGCCAGCAGCTTGTTCCCAGGACTAGCTGCCGGGGAGCTGTTTTTT.

The chain couples TRBV5-1 to TRBJ1-3; 10 bases are shared with TRBD1. The CDR3 is made up of 14 amino acids. Losses at the gene ends were 4 bases for V and 5 bases for J; bases not matched to a gene: 3. Germline-derived CDR1 and CDR2 are SGHRS and YFSETQ. The CDR3 protein is CASSVDRGRNTIYF. CDR3 DNA: TGCGCCAGCAGCGTGGACAGGGGGAGAAACACCATATATTTT.

The chain uses TRBV28 and TRBJ2-2, with 7 bases that match TRBD1. Germline V lookup: CDR1 MDHEN, CDR2 SYDVKM. The CDR3 is 15 residues long. Losses at the gene ends were 8 bases for V and 7 bases for J; bases not matched to a gene: 13. The CDR3 spells CASYQTARGNGELFF. CDR3 bases: TGTGCCAGCTACCAAACGGCCAGGGGGAACGGGGAGCTGTTTTTT.

J is TRBJ2-2 and V is TRBV7-3; 7 bases align to TRBD1. With V trimmed by 5 bases and J by 1 base, 7 bases remained unmatched. Germline V CDR1 and CDR2: SGHTA, FQGTGA. The CDR3 totals 16 residues. CDR3 amino acids: CASSQTDRRNTGELFF. The DNA of the CDR3 is TGTGCCAGCAGCCAAACGGACAGGAGGAACACCGGGGAGCTGTTTTTT.

This CDR3 is CASSYERPSSYNEQFF. CDR3 DNA sequence: TGTGCCAGCAGTTACGAGCGTCCGAGCTCCTACAATGAGCAGTTCTTC. The genes are TRBV6-5 and TRBJ2-1; no reliable D call. The germline V gene encodes CDR1 MNHEY and CDR2 SVGAGI. This CDR3 is 16 amino acids long. V was clipped by 2 bases and J by 0 bases, with 11 bases between them.